The present T cell receptor beta chain was sequenced within a study of cytomegalovirus exposure and HLA in healthy donors. Germline V gene lookup returns CDR1 MNHNY and CDR2 SVGAGI (reference sequence). V gave up 6 bases and J gave up 6 bases, with 13 bases separating them. The CDR3 covers 13 residues. A multiplex PCR was run with 60 Vbeta primers and 13 Jbeta primers. Sequencing used immunoSEQ multiplex PCR; TCRdb keeps in-frame clones, though not all of them. The sample holds around 160,000 clones; over 70% are singletons and the top ten take 6.5% to 8%. V gene TRBV6-6 combines with J gene TRBJ2-3, with a possible D match to TRBD1 (5 bases). Sample: PBMCs. The TCR was taken from a woman aged 40 to 50 in good health and CMV-seropositive. For the CDR3, the DNA is TGTGCCAGCAGGGGGCGAAGGCCCGATACGCAGTATTTT. As protein: CASRGRRPDTQYF.